This T cell receptor (beta chain) was captured by sequencing in a study of Ad26.COV2.S vaccination and SARS-CoV-2 variants. Study details: Sample donor was a member of the COV1001 Ad26.COV2.S trial arm.

The treatment was: 15 to 20 received Ad26.COV2.S at low or high dose, single or two shots; several received placebo; per-sample allocation not given. Following the first vaccine or placebo injection, samples were taken on day 63. The individual, an adult aged 18-55 years, was a donor in Boston. SARS-CoV-2 spike from the Wuhan strain was encoded by the vaccine, an Ad26 vector. Assay used: immunoSEQ multiplex PCR; TCRdb lists only in-frame clones, some missing. The sample includes hundreds of thousands of clones, more than 80% of them seen just once. The sequencing here drew on peripheral blood, taken in a trial of Ad26.COV2.S vaccine versus placebo. The sequence derives from a person aged 18-65 years who received the Ad26.COV2.S COVID-19 vaccine or a placebo.

The CDR3 here is CASSPGWGTGFEQYF. CDR3 in DNA: TGTGCCAGCAGCCCGGGATGGGGGACAGGGTTCGAGCAGTACTTC. This chain uses TRBV11-2 with TRBJ2-7, with 9 bases lining up with TRBD1. Trimming at V came to 5 bases and at J to 6 bases, leaving 11 bases not matched to a gene. Looked up from germline, CDR1 is SGHAT and CDR2 is FQNNGV. The CDR3 runs to 15 residues.